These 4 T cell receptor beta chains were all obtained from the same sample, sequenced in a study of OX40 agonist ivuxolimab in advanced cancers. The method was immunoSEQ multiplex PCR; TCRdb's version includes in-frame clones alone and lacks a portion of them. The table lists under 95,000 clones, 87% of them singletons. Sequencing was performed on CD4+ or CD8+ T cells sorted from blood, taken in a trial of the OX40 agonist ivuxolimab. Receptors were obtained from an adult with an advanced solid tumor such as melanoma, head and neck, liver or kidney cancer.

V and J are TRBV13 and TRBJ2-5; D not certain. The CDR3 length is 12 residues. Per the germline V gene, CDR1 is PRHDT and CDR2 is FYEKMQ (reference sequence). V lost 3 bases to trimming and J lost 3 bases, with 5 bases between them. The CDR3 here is CASSLSKETQYF. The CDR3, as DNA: TGTGCCAGCAGCTTGAGCAAAGAGACCCAGTACTTC.

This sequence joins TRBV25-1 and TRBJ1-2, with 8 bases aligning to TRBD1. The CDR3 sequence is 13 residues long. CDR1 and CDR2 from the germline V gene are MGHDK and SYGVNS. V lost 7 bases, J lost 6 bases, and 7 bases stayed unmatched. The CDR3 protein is CASMKTDRDGYTF. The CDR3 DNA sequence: TGTGCCAGCATGAAAACGGACAGGGATGGCTACACCTTC.

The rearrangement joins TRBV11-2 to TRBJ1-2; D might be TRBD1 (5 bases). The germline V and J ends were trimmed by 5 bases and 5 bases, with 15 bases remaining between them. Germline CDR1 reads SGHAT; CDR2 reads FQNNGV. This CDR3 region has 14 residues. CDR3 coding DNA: TGTGCCAGCAGCGACAGACGGATTAATTATGGCTACACCTTC. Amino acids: CASSDRRINYGYTF.

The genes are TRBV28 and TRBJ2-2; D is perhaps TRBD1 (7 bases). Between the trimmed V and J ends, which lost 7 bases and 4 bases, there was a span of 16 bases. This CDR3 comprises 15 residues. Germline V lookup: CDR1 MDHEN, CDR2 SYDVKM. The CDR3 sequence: CASTLGGTVTGELFF. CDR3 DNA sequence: TGTGCCAGCACCCTTGGGGGGACAGTCACCGGGGAGCTGTTTTTT.